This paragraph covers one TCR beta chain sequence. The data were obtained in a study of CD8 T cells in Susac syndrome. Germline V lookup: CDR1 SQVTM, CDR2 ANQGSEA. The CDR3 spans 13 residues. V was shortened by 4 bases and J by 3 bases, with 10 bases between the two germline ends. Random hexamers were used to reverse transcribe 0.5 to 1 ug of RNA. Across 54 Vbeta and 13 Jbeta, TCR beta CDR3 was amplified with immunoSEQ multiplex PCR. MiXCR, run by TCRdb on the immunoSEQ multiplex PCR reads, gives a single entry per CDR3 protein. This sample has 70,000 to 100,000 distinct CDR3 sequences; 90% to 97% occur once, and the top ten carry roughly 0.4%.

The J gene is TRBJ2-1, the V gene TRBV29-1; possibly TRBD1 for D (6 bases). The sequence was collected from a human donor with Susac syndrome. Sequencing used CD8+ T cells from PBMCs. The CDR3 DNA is TGCAGCGTTGCGGGCAGGGGCTACAATGAGCAGTTCTTC. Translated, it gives CSVAGRGYNEQFF.